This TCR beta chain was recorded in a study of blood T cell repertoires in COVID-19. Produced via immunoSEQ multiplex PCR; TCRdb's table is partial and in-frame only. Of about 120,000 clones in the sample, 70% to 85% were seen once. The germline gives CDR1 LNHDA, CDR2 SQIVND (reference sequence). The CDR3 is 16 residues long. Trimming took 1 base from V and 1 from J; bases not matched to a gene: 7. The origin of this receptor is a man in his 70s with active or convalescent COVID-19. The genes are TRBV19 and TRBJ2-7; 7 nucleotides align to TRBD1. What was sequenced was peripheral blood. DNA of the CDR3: TGTGCCAGTAGTATAGCCGGGACAGCAAATTCCTACGAGCAGTACTTC. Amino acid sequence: CASSIAGTANSYEQYF.